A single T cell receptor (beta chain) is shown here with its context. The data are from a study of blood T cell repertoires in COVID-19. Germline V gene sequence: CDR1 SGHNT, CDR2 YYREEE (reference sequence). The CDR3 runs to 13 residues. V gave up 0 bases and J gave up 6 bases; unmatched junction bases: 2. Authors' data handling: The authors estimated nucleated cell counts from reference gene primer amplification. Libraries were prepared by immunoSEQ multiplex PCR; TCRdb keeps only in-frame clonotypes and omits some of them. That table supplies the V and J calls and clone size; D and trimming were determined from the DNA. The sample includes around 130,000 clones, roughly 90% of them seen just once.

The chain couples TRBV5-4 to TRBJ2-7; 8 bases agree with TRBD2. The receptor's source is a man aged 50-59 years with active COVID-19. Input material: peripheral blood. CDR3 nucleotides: TGTGCCAGCAGCTTGGCGGGGGGGCGCGAGCAGTACTTC. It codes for CASSLAGGREQYF.